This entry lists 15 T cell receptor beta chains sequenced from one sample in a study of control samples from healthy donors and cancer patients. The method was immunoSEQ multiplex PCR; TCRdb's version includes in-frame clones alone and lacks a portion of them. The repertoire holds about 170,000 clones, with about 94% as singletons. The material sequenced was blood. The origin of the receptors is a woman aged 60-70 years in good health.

The CDR3 coding sequence is TGCGCCAGCAGCCAAACAGGGGGGAATCAGCCCCAGCATTTT. Amino acids: CASSQTGGNQPQHF. This chain connects TRBV4-1 to TRBJ1-5, with TRBD1 identical over 8 bases. Germline V lookup: CDR1 MGHRA, CDR2 YSYEKL. CDR3 length: 14 residues. V was pared by 2 bases and J by 4 bases, with 1 base of the junction left unmatched.

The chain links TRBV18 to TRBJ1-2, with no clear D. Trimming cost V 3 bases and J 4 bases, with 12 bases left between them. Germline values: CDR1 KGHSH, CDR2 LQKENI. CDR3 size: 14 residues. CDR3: CASSPGYESYGYTF. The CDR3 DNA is TGTGCCAGCTCACCGGGGTACGAGTCCTATGGCTACACCTTC.

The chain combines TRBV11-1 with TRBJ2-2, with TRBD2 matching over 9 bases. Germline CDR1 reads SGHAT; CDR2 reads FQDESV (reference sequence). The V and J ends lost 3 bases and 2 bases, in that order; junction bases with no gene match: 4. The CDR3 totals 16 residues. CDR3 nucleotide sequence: TGTGCCAGCAGCTTTAATAGCGGGGGTAACACCGGGGAGCTGTTTTTT. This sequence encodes CASSFNSGGNTGELFF.

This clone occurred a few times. CDR3 loop: CAWSTTVLQTQYF. The CDR3 region has the DNA TGTGCCTGGAGTACCACGGTCCTTCAGACCCAGTACTTC. J is TRBJ2-5 and V is TRBV30; D remains unclear. Germline V gives CDR1 GTSNPN, CDR2 SVGIG (reference sequence). The CDR3 loop spans 13 amino acids. Trimming removed 2 bases at V and 6 bases at J, with 13 bases between.

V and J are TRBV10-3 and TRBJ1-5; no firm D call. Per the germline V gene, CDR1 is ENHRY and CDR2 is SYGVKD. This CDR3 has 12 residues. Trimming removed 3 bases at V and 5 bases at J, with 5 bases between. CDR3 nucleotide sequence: TGTGCCATCAGTGATCGCGATCAGCCCCAGCATTTT. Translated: CAISDRDQPQHF.

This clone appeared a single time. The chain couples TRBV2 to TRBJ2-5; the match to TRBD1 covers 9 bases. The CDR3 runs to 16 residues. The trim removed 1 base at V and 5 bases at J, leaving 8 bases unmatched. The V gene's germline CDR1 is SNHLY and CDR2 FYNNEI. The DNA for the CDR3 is TGTGCCAGCAGTGAAGGTAGAACAGGGGGCTTGGAGACCCAGTACTTC. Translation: CASSEGRTGGLETQYF.

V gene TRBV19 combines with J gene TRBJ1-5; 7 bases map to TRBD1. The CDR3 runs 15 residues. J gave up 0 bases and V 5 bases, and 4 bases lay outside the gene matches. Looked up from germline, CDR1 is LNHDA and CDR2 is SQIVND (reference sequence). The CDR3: CASSRQGVSNQPQHF. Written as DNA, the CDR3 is TGTGCCAGTAGTCGTCAGGGGGTTAGCAATCAGCCCCAGCATTTT.

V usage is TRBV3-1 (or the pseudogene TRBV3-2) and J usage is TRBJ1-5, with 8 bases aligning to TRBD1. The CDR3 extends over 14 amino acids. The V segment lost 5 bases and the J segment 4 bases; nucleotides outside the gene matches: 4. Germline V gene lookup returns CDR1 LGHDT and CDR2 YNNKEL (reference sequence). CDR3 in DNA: TGTGCCAGCAGCTTCCGACAGGGGAATCAGCCCCAGCATTTT. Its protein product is CASSFRQGNQPQHF.

The CDR3 is CASSLPGAGSPLHF. For the CDR3, the DNA is TGTGCCAGCAGCTTGCCAGGGGCGGGATCACCCCTCCACTTT. This sequence joins TRBV5-5 and TRBJ1-6; perhaps TRBD1 as D (6 bases). Trimming cost V 1 base and J 10 bases, with 12 bases left between them. There are 14 residues in the CDR3. Germline CDR1 and CDR2: SGHKS and YYEKEE (reference sequence).

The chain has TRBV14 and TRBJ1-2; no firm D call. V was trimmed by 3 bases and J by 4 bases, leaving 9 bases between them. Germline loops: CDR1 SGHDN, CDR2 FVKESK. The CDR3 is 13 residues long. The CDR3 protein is CASSQVWSYGYTF. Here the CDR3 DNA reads TGTGCCAGCAGCCAGGTTTGGTCCTATGGCTACACCTTC.

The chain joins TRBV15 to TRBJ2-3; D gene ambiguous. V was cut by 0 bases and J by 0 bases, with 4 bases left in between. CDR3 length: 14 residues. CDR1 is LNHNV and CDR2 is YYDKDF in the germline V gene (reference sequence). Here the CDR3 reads CATSRDISTDTQYF. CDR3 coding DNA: TGTGCCACCAGCAGAGATATCAGCACAGATACGCAGTATTTT.

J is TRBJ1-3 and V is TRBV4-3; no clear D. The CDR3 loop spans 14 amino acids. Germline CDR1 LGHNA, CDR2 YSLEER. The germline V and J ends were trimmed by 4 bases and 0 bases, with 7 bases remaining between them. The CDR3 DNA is TGCGCCAGCAGCCGCGGCTCCTCTGGAAACACCATATATTTT. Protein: CASSRGSSGNTIYF.

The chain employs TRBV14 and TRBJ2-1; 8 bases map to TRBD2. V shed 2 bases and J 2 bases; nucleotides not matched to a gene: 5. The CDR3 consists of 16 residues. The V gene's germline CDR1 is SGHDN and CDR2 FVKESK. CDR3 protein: CASSQSMGLAYNEQFF. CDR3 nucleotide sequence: TGTGCCAGCAGCCAAAGTATGGGACTAGCCTACAATGAGCAGTTCTTC.

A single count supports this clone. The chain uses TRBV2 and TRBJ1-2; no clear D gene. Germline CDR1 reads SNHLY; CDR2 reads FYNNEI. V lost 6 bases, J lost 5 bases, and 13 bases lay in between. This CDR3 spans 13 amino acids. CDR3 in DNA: TGTGCCAGCAGAGAATCCCTAAGTTATGGCTACACCTTC. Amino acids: CASRESLSYGYTF.

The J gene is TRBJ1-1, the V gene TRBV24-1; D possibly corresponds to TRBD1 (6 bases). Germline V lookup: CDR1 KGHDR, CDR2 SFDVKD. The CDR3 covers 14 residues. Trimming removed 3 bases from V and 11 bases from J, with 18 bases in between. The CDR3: CATSDEWEGVGAFF. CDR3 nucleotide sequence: TGTGCCACCAGTGATGAATGGGAGGGGGTTGGGGCTTTCTTT.